Given below is one TCR beta chain in context. Its antigen remains unknown. Surgical specimens yielded lamina propria lymphocytes, which were density-gradient separated and then sorted. The data were taken from a study of T cell repertoires in ileal Crohn's disease. Overall study: Operated complications were stricturing disease (about 60%) and penetrating disease (about 40%). Postoperative therapy was given to about half: eleven to twelve thiopurines, some 18 anti-TNF agents.

Study conclusions and caveats: Compared with CD4 T cells, sorted CD8 cells carried more expanded clones. Active smokers at surgery had more clonal expansions than non-smokers.

TCRdb's copy holds only in-frame clones and misses some; the assay was immunoSEQ multiplex PCR. Counted here are roughly 3,400 clones, roughly 80% occurring once; the ten biggest clones make up roughly 2.7%. The clonotype was recovered from an adult with Crohn's disease. The sample consisted of CD4+ T cells sorted from the ileum.

The CDR3 bases are TGTGCCAGCAGCTTAGCACAACAGGGGAACTATGGCTACACCTTC. Its translation is CASSLAQQGNYGYTF. This chain links TRBV7-9 with TRBJ1-2; 7 nucleotides align to TRBD1. Germline values: CDR1 SEHNR, CDR2 FQNEAQ (reference sequence). This CDR3 comprises 15 residues. V lost 0 bases and J lost 2; bases outside the gene matches: 3. Supplemented by reference TRBV7-9 and TRBJ1-2, the full variable domain reads DTGVSQNPRHKITKRGQNVTFRCDPISEHNRLYWYRQTLGQGPEFLTYFQNEAQLEKSRLLSDRFSAERPKGSFSTLEIQRTEQGDSAMYLCASSLAQQGNYGYTFGSGTRLTVV.